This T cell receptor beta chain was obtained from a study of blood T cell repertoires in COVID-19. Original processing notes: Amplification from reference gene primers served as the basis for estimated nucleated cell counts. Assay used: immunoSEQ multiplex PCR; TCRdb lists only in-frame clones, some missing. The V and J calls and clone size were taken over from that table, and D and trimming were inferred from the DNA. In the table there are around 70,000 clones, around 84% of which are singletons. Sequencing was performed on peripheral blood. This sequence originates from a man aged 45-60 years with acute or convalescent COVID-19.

The CDR3 sequence: CASSQDEGAHNEKLFF. DNA of the CDR3: TGTGCCAGCAGCCAAGACGAGGGGGCGCATAATGAAAAACTGTTTTTT. The chain combines TRBV3-1 (or the pseudogene TRBV3-2) with TRBJ1-4; the match to TRBD1 covers 7 bases. V dropped 0 bases and J dropped 4; count of bases not matched to a gene: 5. The germline gives CDR1 LGHDT, CDR2 YNNKEL (reference sequence). CDR3 length: 16 residues.